Shown below are 7 T cell receptor beta chains from a single sample sequenced in a study of memory B cells and T cells in multiple sclerosis. Separate sequencing covered autoproliferating (CFSE-dim) and non-proliferating (CFSE-high) T cells from stimulus-free culture. Cultures began with some 49 million CFSE-labeled PBMCs, unstimulated for 7 days, with replicate wells pooled. These receptors lack a known antigen. Data came from immunoSEQ multiplex PCR; TCRdb stores just in-frame clones and leaves some out. The table lists approximately 30,000 clones, around 86% of them singletons. The sequenced material came from PBMCs from blood kept in culture. The receptors stem from a human donor with multiple sclerosis.

This chain uses TRBV5-1 with TRBJ2-1, with TRBD2 matching over 9 bases. The CDR3 length is 15 residues. The V gene end was trimmed by 2 bases and the J gene end by 4 bases; junction bases not matched to a gene: 4. Germline V gives CDR1 SGHRS, CDR2 YFSETQ. The CDR3 loop is CASSFVAGVYNEQFF. CDR3 coding DNA: TGCGCCAGCAGCTTTGTAGCGGGGGTATACAATGAGCAGTTCTTC. Drawing the rest from reference TRBV5-1 and TRBJ2-1, the complete variable domain is KAGVTQTPRYLIKTRGQQVTLSCSPISGHRSVSWYQQTPGQGLQFLFEYFSETQRNKGNFPGRFSGRQFSNSRSEMNVSTLELGDSALYLCASSFVAGVYNEQFFGPGTRLTVL.

This sequence joins TRBV29-1 and TRBJ1-2; D ambiguous. The V gene's germline CDR1 is SQVTM and CDR2 ANQGSEA. V lost 1 base and J 1 base, leaving 7 bases between the germline ends. The CDR3 sequence is 13 residues long. For the CDR3, the DNA is TGCAGCGTTGAAGGTGGATATAACTATGGCTACACCTTC. Translating gives CSVEGGYNYGYTF.

The chain has TRBV6-5 and TRBJ1-1; D uncertain. Per germline, CDR1 MNHEY and CDR2 SVGAGI. The V and J ends lost 4 bases and 11 bases respectively, with 17 bases between them. The CDR3 loop spans 13 amino acids. The CDR3 is CASSWAPDRWAFF. The CDR3, as DNA: TGTGCCAGCAGTTGGGCGCCCGATAGATGGGCTTTCTTT.

This clone came up once. The chain has TRBV27 and TRBJ1-5; 8 nucleotides match TRBD1. The trim removed 5 bases at V and 5 bases at J, leaving 11 bases unmatched. CDR1 is MNHEY and CDR2 is SMNVEV in the germline V gene (reference sequence). This CDR3 contains 16 residues. The CDR3 region is CASSGTGGQVYQPQHF. The CDR3, as DNA: TGTGCCAGCAGTGGAACAGGGGGTCAAGTTTATCAGCCCCAGCATTTT.

In its sample, this clone was seen once. The chain employs TRBV9 and TRBJ2-1, with 7 bases fitting TRBD1. In germline, CDR1 is SGDLS, CDR2 YYNGEE. The CDR3 totals 14 residues. With 4 bases clipped from V and 6 bases from J, the junction kept 7 bases outside the gene matches. CDR3 residues: CASSRGQPSNEQFF. In nucleotides, the CDR3 is TGTGCCAGCAGCCGGGGACAGCCGAGCAATGAGCAGTTCTTC. Combining the CDR3 with reference TRBV9 and TRBJ2-1 gives the whole variable domain DSGVTQTPKHLITATGQRVTLRCSPRSGDLSVYWYQQSLDQGLQFLIQYYNGEERAKGNILERFSAQQFPDLHSELNLSSLELGDSALYFCASSRGQPSNEQFFGPGTRLTVL.

The chain employs TRBV5-4 and TRBJ2-1, with unresolved D. Trimming removed 2 bases at V and 4 bases at J, with 13 bases between. This CDR3 region has 15 residues. Germline V CDR1 and CDR2: SGHNT, YYREEE (reference sequence). Written as DNA, the CDR3 is TGTGCCAGCAGCTTAAAAGCGTCGGTTTACAATGAGCAGTTCTTC. Protein product: CASSLKASVYNEQFF.

CDR3 nucleotide sequence: TGTGCCAGTAGTTACAGCGGGGGGCCGGGGTTCTTC. Encoded protein: CASSYSGGPGFF. The J gene is TRBJ2-1, the V gene TRBV19; 9 bases agree with TRBD2. There are 12 residues in the CDR3. CDR1 and CDR2 from the germline V gene are LNHDA and SQIVND (reference sequence). Germline trimming cut 5 bases from V and 15 bases from J; bases unmatched to any gene: 8.